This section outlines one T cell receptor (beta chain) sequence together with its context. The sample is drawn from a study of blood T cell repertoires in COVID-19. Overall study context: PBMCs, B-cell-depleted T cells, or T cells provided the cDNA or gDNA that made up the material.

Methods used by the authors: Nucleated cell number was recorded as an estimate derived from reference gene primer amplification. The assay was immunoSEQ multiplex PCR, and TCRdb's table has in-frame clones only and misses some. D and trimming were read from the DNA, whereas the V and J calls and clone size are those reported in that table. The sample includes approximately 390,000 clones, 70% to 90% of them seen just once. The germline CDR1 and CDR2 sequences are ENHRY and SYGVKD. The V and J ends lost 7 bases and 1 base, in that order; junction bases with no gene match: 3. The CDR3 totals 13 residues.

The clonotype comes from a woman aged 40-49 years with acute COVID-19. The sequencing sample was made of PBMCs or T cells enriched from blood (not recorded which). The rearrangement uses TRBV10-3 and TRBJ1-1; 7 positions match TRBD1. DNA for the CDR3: TGTGCCATCATGACAGGGACGAACACTGAAGCTTTCTTT. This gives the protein CAIMTGTNTEAFF.